This T cell receptor (beta chain) is from a study of shared clonotypes between healthy human individuals. Study as a whole: Three men and two women, aged 18 to 49, were donors.

About this clone itself: The antigen is unknown.

Trimming at V came to 1 base and at J to 3 bases, leaving 10 bases not matched to a gene. CDR1 and CDR2 (germline): LNHNV, YYDKDF (reference sequence). This CDR3 is built from 17 residues. The naive CD8 population came from CD45RO-negative cells selected for CCR7, without terminally differentiated effector memory CD45RA+ cells. Findings and caveats of the study: Memory subsets generally showed smaller estimated richness than naive subsets did.

Measured with immunoSEQ multiplex PCR; TCRdb has only the in-frame clones, and not every one. Of 1.5 million to 2.5 million clones in the sample, about 95% were seen once. The rearrangement links TRBV15 to TRBJ2-5, with 8 positions matching TRBD2. The source of this sequence is a man aged 18-30 years in good health. Source material: naive CD8+ T cells sorted from blood. The CDR3 nucleotides are TGTGCCACCAGCAGAGTGGGGTATTTGCGGGAGGAAGAGACCCAGTACTTC. The encoded protein is CATSRVGYLREEETQYF.